The 2 T cell receptor beta chains listed next were all sequenced from one sample in a study of T cell changes during pregnancy in multiple sclerosis. Only in-frame clones appear in the TCRdb table, and some are missing; sequencing was by immunoSEQ multiplex PCR. The sample records approximately 47,000 clones, roughly 89% being singletons. Sequencing used peripheral blood, obtained in the first trimester of pregnancy. The receptor source for this set is a female donor with multiple sclerosis, enrolled in a pregnancy study.

The V and J genes are TRBV7-6 and TRBJ2-1; 7 positions match TRBD1. The CDR3 extends over 15 amino acids. Germline trimming cut 1 base from V and 7 bases from J; bases unmatched to any gene: 7. Germline CDR1 reads SGHVS; CDR2 reads FNYEAQ. The DNA of the CDR3 is TGTGCCAGCAGCTTAGGTACCTGGACAGGAAATGAGCAGTTCTTC. Protein sequence: CASSLGTWTGNEQFF.

The CDR3 here is CASSYGRDRANYGYTF. The CDR3 DNA reads as TGTGCCAGCAGTTACGGACGGGACAGGGCAAACTATGGCTACACCTTC. V usage is TRBV6-5 and J usage is TRBJ1-2; TRBD1 matches 9 bases. V lost 2 bases, J lost 2 bases, and 6 bases stayed unmatched. The V gene's germline CDR1 is MNHEY and CDR2 SVGAGI. The CDR3 totals 16 residues.